This T cell receptor beta chain was captured in a study of T cells in Graves' hyperthyroidism and ophthalmopathy. The germline V gene encodes CDR1 MNHNS and CDR2 SASEGT. The CDR3 runs 16 residues. Losses at the gene ends were 7 bases for V and 5 bases for J; bases not matched to a gene: 14. What was amplified from RNA transcripts were TCR beta CDR3 regions. The TCR CDR3 was amplified in a first-round RT-PCR using the HTBI primer set. From the multiplex PCR reads, TCRdb called clonotypes with MiXCR, one entry per CDR3 protein. The data show fewer than 400,000 distinct CDR3 sequences, approximately 14% seen once. This clonotype has a count of ten or more.

Sequencing was carried out using blood. The chain links TRBV6-1 to TRBJ2-3; 8 bases are a match to TRBD1. The sequence was collected from a woman between 18 and 30 years old with Graves' hyperthyroidism that later progressed to Graves' ophthalmopathy. The CDR3 DNA reads TGTGCCAGCACCCCCTCCCCGGGACAGGATAAAGATACGCAGTATTTT. Amino acid sequence: CASTPSPGQDKDTQYF.